This TCR beta chain was found in a study of blood T cell repertoires in COVID-19. V gave up 1 base and J gave up 4 bases, with 6 bases separating them. CDR1 SGDLS and CDR2 YYNGEE come from the germline V gene. The length of the CDR3 is 13 residues. Profiled with immunoSEQ multiplex PCR; TCRdb holds only in-frame clones, not every one. The sample records approximately 450,000 clones, about 90% being singletons. The chain has TRBV9 and TRBJ2-1; TRBD2 is a possible D gene (5 bases). This clonotype was sampled from a young woman with acute COVID-19. The specimen was PBMCs or T cells enriched from blood (not recorded which). DNA of the CDR3: TGTGCCAGCAGCGTACGCGGGTACAATGAGCAGTTCTTC. Translating gives CASSVRGYNEQFF.